Sequencing of this T cell receptor beta chain was carried out in a study of cytomegalovirus exposure and HLA in healthy donors. Some clones are missing from TCRdb's copy, which holds only in-frame ones; the method was immunoSEQ multiplex PCR. The sample has about 86,000 clones; 85% to 95% are singletons. Study-level results: Rare TCR sequences dominated, though some public TCRs recurred in many donors. Using the classifier, cytomegalovirus status was reportedly diagnosed with high specificity and sensitivity.

The CDR3 has 11 residues. Trimming removed 2 bases from V and 6 bases from J, with 3 bases in between. Looked up from germline, CDR1 is SGHKS and CDR2 is YYEKEE (reference sequence). A remark on this clone: The target antigen is unknown.

This sequence joins TRBV5-5 and TRBJ2-4; D unresolved. This TCR came from a man between 18 and 29 years old in good health and CMV-seronegative. The sample comprised PBMCs. The CDR3 spells CASSLLNIQYF. CDR3 DNA sequence: TGTGCCAGCAGCTTACTAAACATTCAGTACTTC.